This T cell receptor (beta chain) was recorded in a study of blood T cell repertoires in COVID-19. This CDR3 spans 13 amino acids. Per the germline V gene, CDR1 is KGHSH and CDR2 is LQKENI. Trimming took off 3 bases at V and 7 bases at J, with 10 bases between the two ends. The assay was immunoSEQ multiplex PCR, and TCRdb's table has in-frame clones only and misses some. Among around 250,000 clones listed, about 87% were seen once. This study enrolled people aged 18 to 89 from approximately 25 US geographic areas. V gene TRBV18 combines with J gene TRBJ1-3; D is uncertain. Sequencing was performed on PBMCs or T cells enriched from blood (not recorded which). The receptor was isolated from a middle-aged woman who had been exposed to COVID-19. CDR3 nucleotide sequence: TGTGCCAGCTCACCGTCGGCGGGGAACACCATATATTTT. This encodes CASSPSAGNTIYF.